The source of this T cell receptor (beta chain) is a study of OX40 agonist ivuxolimab in advanced cancers. On the study more broadly: The dose of intravenous ivuxolimab that patients received every 2 weeks ranged from 0.01 to 10 mg/kg.

Profiled with immunoSEQ multiplex PCR; TCRdb holds only in-frame clones, not every one. The sample yields approximately 70,000 clones, more than 85% seen once. Samples of blood were obtained at baseline, on cycle 4 day 1, and on cycle 7 day 1. The germline V gene has CDR1 SGHVS and CDR2 FQNEAQ. The CDR3 runs 14 residues. Trimming took 0 bases from V and 4 from J, leaving 9 bases between them. Worth noting for this clone: Its specificity is unknown.

Study conclusions and caveats: The mean number of expanded clones was higher in CD8+ T cells than in CD4+. Among the least clonally expanded were partial responders at 0.1-3.0 mg/kg.

The input for sequencing was CD4+ or CD8+ T cells sorted from blood, taken in a trial of the OX40 agonist ivuxolimab. This chain connects TRBV7-8 to TRBJ1-1; D is ambiguous. The sequence was collected from an adult with an advanced solid tumor such as melanoma, head and neck, liver or kidney cancer. The CDR3: CASSLATARTEAFF. The DNA for the CDR3 is TGTGCCAGCAGCTTAGCTACGGCCCGCACTGAAGCTTTCTTT.